This T cell receptor (beta chain) was documented in a study of tumor-infiltrating lymphocytes in primary liver carcinoma. As regards this clonotype: Germline and junction disagree at one end, which may indicate a read error.

Synthesis of TCR beta cDNA was carried out from 500 ng total RNA with a constant-region primer. Library construction for TCR beta comprised three nested multiplex PCR rounds performed with slightly modified ARM-PCR. In the first two PCR rounds, TRBV1-TRBV30 forward primers were paired with a C-beta reverse primer, and each round lasted about 9 cycles. From the multiplex PCR reads, TCRdb called clonotypes with MiXCR, one entry per CDR3 protein. The sample shows about 21,000 distinct CDR3 sequences, about 79% of them seen only once. Germline V lookup: CDR1 LGHNA, CDR2 YSLEER. This CDR3 comprises 15 residues. Unsorted bulk tissue, roughly 20-34 mg of it, served as the source for co-extraction of RNA and DNA.

This clonotype was sampled from a woman younger than 45 with primary liver carcinoma and hepatitis B virus infection. Sequencing was performed on liver tumor tissue from sampling region 1. The subset here: tumor region T1, superior pole. J is TRBJ1-6 and V is TRBV4-3, with D unresolved. The DNA of the CDR3 is TGTGCCAGCAACCAAGAGAGCTCCTATAATTCAGCCCTCCACTTT. Residues: CASNQESSYNSALHF.